The present TCR beta chain was sequenced within a study of regulatory T cells in long-lasting Graves disease. Trimming cost V 2 bases and J 2 bases, with 13 bases left between them. The CDR3 is made up of 16 amino acids. Germline-derived CDR1 and CDR2 are LNHDA and SQIVND (reference sequence). Documented time point: persistent/refractory GD, antithyroid drugs over 5 years with positive TRAb. Following extraction of RNA from PBMCs, that RNA was used to make the TCR library. Combining iRepertoire HTBI primers with Arm-PCR of CDR3 regions, the authors built TCR beta libraries. TCRdb re-called the multiplex PCR reads through MiXCR, storing one row per CDR3 protein. The table includes roughly 400,000 distinct CDR3 sequences, roughly 23% detected once.

The specimen was peripheral blood mononuclear cells (PBMCs), collected when the disease was refractory, from a patient treated with antithyroid drugs. This TCR came from a female donor with Graves disease. The chain links TRBV19 to TRBJ2-1, with unresolved D. The CDR3 region is CASSIKRQKPYNEQFF. The CDR3 coding sequence is TGTGCCAGTAGTATAAAAAGACAAAAGCCCTACAATGAGCAGTTCTTC.